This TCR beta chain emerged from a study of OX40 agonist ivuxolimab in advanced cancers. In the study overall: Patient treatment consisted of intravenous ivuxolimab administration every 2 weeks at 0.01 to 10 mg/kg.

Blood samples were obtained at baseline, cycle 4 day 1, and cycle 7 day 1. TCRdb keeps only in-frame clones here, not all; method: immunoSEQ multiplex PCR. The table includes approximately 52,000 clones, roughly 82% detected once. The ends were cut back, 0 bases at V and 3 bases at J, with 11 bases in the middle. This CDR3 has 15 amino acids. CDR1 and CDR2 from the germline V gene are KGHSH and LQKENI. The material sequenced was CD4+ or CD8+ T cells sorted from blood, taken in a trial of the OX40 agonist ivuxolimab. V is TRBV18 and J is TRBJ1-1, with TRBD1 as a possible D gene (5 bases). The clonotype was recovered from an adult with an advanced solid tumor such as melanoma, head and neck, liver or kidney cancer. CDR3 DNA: TGTGCCAGCTCACCACCTTCTGGAGGGGACACTGAAGCTTTCTTT. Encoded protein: CASSPPSGGDTEAFF.